The 13 T cell receptor beta chains below all came from one sample that was sequenced in a study of T cells after yellow fever vaccination. Each CDR3 protein is one row after TCRdb ran MiXCR on the 5' RACE reads. Among hundreds of thousands of distinct CDR3 sequences, 9% to 15% were seen once, and the ten largest hold more than 12%. The sequencing here drew on PBMCs, taken on the day of the yellow fever booster vaccination. All receptors derive from a man aged 25-45 years who received the YFV17D yellow fever vaccine.

This chain uses TRBV12-3 or TRBV12-4 with TRBJ2-3, with 8 bases that match TRBD1. Germline trimming cut 5 bases from V and 2 bases from J; bases unmatched to any gene: 3. The CDR3 contains 14 residues. The CDR3 is CASSPTGVTDTQYF. CDR3 nucleotide sequence: TGTGCCAGCAGTCCGACAGGGGTCACAGATACGCAGTATTTT.

This clonotype was recorded many times. The chain links TRBV29-1 to TRBJ2-1; D perhaps matches TRBD2 (5 bases). V was clipped by 4 bases and J by 7 bases, with 14 bases between them. The CDR3 length is 13 residues. Per the germline V gene, CDR1 is SQVTM and CDR2 is ANQGSEA. In DNA form, the CDR3 reads TGCAGCGTTGCCTCGGACCGAGGGAATGAGCAGTTCTTC. It specifies CSVASDRGNEQFF.

The chain recombines TRBV27 with TRBJ1-1, with a weak D call TRBD1 (5 bases). This CDR3 spans 14 amino acids. V was trimmed by 6 bases and J by 3 bases, leaving 14 bases between them. Germline-derived CDR1 and CDR2 are MNHEY and SMNVEV (reference sequence). DNA of the CDR3: TGTGCCAGCAGCCAAAGGGGCCCCGACACTGAAGCTTTCTTT. This sequence encodes CASSQRGPDTEAFF.

The chain uses TRBV29-1 and TRBJ1-1, with D possibly matching TRBD1 (6 bases). The CDR3 runs 16 residues. V dropped 8 bases and J dropped 4 bases, with 26 bases sitting between them. Germline V gives CDR1 SQVTM, CDR2 ANQGSEA. The CDR3 region is CSFPVSGGSSGTEAFF. CDR3 sequence (DNA): TGCAGCTTCCCGGTGTCGGGGGGCAGTTCGGGCACTGAAGCTTTCTTT. The complete variable domain, with remaining parts taken from reference TRBV29-1 and TRBJ1-1, reads SAVISQKPSRDICQRGTSLTIQCQVDSQVTMMFWYRQQPGQSLTLIATANQGSEATYESGFVIDKFPISRPNLTFSTLTVSNMSPEDSSIYLCSFPVSGGSSGTEAFFGQGTRLTVV.

This clonotype occurred a few times. The rearrangement uses TRBV20-1 and TRBJ2-2; TRBD2 is a possible D gene (6 bases). This CDR3 is 13 amino acids long. The germline V gene has CDR1 DFQATT and CDR2 SNEGSKA (reference sequence). The germline V and J ends were trimmed by 6 bases and 6 bases, with 14 bases remaining between them. In nucleotides, the CDR3 is TGCAGTGCCCCAACTAGCCCGGCCGGGGAGCTGTTTTTT. As protein: CSAPTSPAGELFF.

The chain has TRBV7-8 and TRBJ2-1, with TRBD2 identical over 8 bases. Germline CDR1 is SGHVS and CDR2 is FQNEAQ. J was trimmed by 7 bases and V by 10 bases; bases with no gene match: 9. The CDR3 spans 13 residues. CDR3 DNA: TGTGCCATCCTAACGGTAGCGGGGAATGAGCAGTTCTTC. Translating gives CAILTVAGNEQFF.

This clonotype was seen at least ten times. CDR3 sequence: CSARDSRNIQYF. The CDR3 region has the DNA TGCAGTGCTAGAGATAGCCGAAACATTCAGTACTTC. The chain recombines TRBV20-1 with TRBJ2-4; D is ambiguous. CDR3 length: 12 residues. Germline V lookup: CDR1 DFQATT, CDR2 SNEGSKA (reference sequence). The V gene lost 0 bases and the J gene lost 6 bases, with 6 bases spanning the gap.

This clonotype has just a few counts. The chain recombines TRBV6-1 with TRBJ2-5, with D possibly TRBD2 on 6 matching bases. The CDR3 sequence is 14 residues long. The V gene lost 0 bases and the J gene lost 4 bases, with 9 bases spanning the gap. Germline V lookup: CDR1 MNHNS, CDR2 SASEGT. The CDR3 protein is CASSEAGRAETQYF. The CDR3 DNA reads as TGTGCCAGCAGTGAAGCCGGGAGAGCAGAGACCCAGTACTTC.

V gene TRBV19 combines with J gene TRBJ2-5; D remains unclear. Germline loops: CDR1 LNHDA, CDR2 SQIVND (reference sequence). Trimming took off 3 bases at V and 5 bases at J, with 10 bases between the two ends. This CDR3 contains 13 residues. The CDR3 here is CASSMRPAETQYF. CDR3 in DNA: TGTGCCAGTAGTATGAGACCAGCGGAGACCCAGTACTTC.

The V call is TRBV5-1, the J call TRBJ2-7; D gene ambiguous. CDR3 length equals 13 residues. Germline-derived CDR1 and CDR2 are SGHRS and YFSETQ. The germline V and J ends were trimmed by 1 base and 0 bases, with 5 bases remaining between them. The CDR3 loop is CASSLMSSYEQYF. CDR3 DNA: TGCGCCAGCAGCTTGATGAGCTCCTACGAGCAGTACTTC.

The sample holds many counts of this clonotype. The gene calls are TRBV29-1 and TRBJ1-2, with 8 bases fitting TRBD1. Looked up from germline, CDR1 is SQVTM and CDR2 is ANQGSEA. There are 14 residues in the CDR3. V shed 7 bases and J 1 base; nucleotides not matched to a gene: 8. Here the CDR3 reads CSAGGTGVNYGYTF. The CDR3 nucleotides are TGCAGCGCTGGGGGGACAGGAGTTAACTATGGCTACACCTTC.

This rearrangement joins TRBV4-3 to TRBJ2-2, with TRBD1 as a possible D gene (5 bases). Trimming removed 4 bases from V and 2 bases from J, with 11 bases in between. The CDR3 runs to 15 residues. Germline CDR1 reads LGHNA; CDR2 reads YSLEER. CDR3 coding DNA: TGCGCCAGCAGCCCAGCCGGACACAACACCGGGGAGCTGTTTTTT. It specifies CASSPAGHNTGELFF.

This chain links TRBV24-1 with TRBJ2-3; 10 bases fit TRBD2. The junction had 3 bases not matched to a gene; V was cut back by 3 bases and J by 1 base. Germline V CDR1 and CDR2: KGHDR, SFDVKD. The CDR3 spans 16 residues. The CDR3: CATSDGGLAGTDTQYF. In DNA, the CDR3 is TGTGCCACCAGTGATGGAGGACTAGCGGGCACAGATACGCAGTATTTT.